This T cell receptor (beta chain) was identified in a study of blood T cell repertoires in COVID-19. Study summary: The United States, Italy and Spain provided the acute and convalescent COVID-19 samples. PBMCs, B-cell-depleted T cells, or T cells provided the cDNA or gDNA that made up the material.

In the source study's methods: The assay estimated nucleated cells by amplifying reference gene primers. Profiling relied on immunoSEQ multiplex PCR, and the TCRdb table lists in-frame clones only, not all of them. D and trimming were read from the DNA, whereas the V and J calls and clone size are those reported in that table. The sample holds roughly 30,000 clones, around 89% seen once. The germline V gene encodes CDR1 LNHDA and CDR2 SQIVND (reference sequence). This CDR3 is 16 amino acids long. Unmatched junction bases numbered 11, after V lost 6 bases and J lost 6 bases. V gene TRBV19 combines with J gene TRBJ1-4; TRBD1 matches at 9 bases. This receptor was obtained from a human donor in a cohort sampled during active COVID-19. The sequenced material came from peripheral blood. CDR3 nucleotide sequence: TGTGCCAGTAGCCTTCGACAGGGGGGACGGGATGAAAAACTGTTTTTT. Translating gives CASSLRQGGRDEKLFF.